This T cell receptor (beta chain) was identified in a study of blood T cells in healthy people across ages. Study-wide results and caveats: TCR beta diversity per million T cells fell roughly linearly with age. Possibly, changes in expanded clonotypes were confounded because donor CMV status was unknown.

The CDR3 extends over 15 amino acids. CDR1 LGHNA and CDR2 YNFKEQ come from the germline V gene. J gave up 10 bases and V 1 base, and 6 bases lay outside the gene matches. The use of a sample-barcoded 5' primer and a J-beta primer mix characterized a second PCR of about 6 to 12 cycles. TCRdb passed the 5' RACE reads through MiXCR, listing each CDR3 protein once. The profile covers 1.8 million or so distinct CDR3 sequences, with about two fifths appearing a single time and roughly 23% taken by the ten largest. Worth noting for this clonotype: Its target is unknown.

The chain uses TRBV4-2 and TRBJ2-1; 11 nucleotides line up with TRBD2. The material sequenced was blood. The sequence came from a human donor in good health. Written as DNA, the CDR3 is TGTGCCAGCAGCCAAGGACTAGCGGGGAAAGGCGAGCAGTTCTTC. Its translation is CASSQGLAGKGEQFF.